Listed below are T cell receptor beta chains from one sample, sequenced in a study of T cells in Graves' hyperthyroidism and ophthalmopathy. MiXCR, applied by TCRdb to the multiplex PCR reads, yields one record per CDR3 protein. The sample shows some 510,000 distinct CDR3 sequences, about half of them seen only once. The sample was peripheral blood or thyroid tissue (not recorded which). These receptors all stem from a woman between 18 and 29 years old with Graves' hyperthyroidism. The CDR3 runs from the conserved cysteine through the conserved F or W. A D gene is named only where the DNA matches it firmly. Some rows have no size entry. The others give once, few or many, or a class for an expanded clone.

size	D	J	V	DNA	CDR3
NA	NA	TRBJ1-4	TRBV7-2	TGTGCCAGCAGTGAAGTGCTAGGGAACGAAAAACTGTTTTTT	CASSEVLGNEKLFF
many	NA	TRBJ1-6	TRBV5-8	TGTGCCAGCAGCGCCCGGAATTCACCCCTCCACTTT	CASSARNSPLHF
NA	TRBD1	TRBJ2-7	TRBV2	TGTGCCAGCAGCAGGGACAGGGAGTACCACGAGCAGTACTTC	CASSRDREYHEQYF
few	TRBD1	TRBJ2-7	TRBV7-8	TGTGCCAGCAGCTACGGACAGGGGGTGAACGAGCAGTACTTC	CASSYGQGVNEQYF
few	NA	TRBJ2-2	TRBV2	TGTGCCACCAGTGATGCGGGCACCGGGGAGCTGTTTTTT	CATSDAGTGELFF
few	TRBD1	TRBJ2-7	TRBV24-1	TGTGCCAGCAGCCAACGGACAGGGGCCTACGAGCAGTACTTC	CASSQRTGAYEQYF
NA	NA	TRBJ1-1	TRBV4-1	TGCGCCAGCAGCCAAGATGAACGGAGTGTCGCTTTCTTT	CASSQDERSVAFF
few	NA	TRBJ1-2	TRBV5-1	TGCGCCAGCAGCTTGAGTAACAGGAACCATGGCTACACCTTC	CASSLSNRNHGYTF
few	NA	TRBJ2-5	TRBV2	TGTGCCAGCAGTTACCCGCCGGTGCGGGGACAAGAGACCCAGTACTTC	CASSYPPVRGQETQYF
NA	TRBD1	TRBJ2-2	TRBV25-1	TGTGCCAGCAGTGAATACGGGACAGGGGGATATACCGGGGAGCTGTTTTTT	CASSEYGTGGYTGELFF
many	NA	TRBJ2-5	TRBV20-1	TGCAGTGCTAATGGGGCGGGACTGGAGACCCAGTACTTC	CSANGAGLETQYF
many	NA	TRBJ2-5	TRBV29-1	TGCAGCGTTGAGGGGGCCGTGTTATGGGAGACCCAGTACTTC	CSVEGAVLWETQYF
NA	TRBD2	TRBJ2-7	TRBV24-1	TGTGCCACCAGTGATTCCCAGGGGACTAGCGGGAGGGCCGTTGCGTACTTC	CATSDSQGTSGRAVAYF
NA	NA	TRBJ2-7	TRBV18	TGTGCCAGCTCACCAGGATTACGAGGGGATTACGAGCAGTACTTC	CASSPGLRGDYEQYF
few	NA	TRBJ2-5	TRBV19	TGTGCCAGTAGTATAGGACCCGTGGAGACCCAGTACTTC	CASSIGPVETQYF
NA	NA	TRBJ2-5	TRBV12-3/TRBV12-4	TGTGCCAGCAGCCTACACGGCAGTGAGACCCAGTACTTC	CASSLHGSETQYF
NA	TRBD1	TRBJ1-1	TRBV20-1	TGCAGTGCTAGAGATTGGGGGACAGGGGACACTGAAGCTTTCTTT	CSARDWGTGDTEAFF
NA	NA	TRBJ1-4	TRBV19	TGTGCCTGGAGTGTACTCGGGGAAAAACTGTTTTTT	CAWSVLGEKLFF
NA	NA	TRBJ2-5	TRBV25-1	TGTGCCAGCAGCCCCCGGGACGTCCTTCAAGAGACCCAGTACTTC	CASSPRDVLQETQYF
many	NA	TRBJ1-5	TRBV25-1	TGTGCCAGCAGAGGGGCCAATCAGCCCCAGCATTTT	CASRGANQPQHF
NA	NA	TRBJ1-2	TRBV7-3	TGTGCCAGCAGCTTATCACAGGGTGGCTACACCTTC	CASSLSQGGYTF
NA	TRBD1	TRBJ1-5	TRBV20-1	TGCAGTGCTCCCGGGACAGGGTTCGATCAGCCCCAGCATTTT	CSAPGTGFDQPQHF
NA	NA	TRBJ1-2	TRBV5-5	TGTGCCAGCAGCTTGGAGGGAACCCTACTAGGATATGGCTACACCTTC	CASSLEGTLLGYGYTF
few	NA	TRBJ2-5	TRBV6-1	TGTGCCAGCAGTCCCAGGACCCTGGAGGGGGACCAGTACTTC	CASSPRTLEGDQYF
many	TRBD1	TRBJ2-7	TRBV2	TGTGCCAGCACCCTGACAGGGGGTAATGAGCAGTACTTC	CASTLTGGNEQYF
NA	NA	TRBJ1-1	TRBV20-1	TGCAGTGCTAGAGAGACCGGGAGGGGGGTAGGGGACACTGAAGCTTTCTTT	CSARETGRGVGDTEAFF
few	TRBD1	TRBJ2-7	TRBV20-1	TGCAGTGCTAGGGGGACAGGGAGCTACGAGCAGTACTTC	CSARGTGSYEQYF
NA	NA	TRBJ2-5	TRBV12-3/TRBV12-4	TGTGCCAGCAGTTTAGTCGGGACAAGTCTGCAAGAGACCCAGTACTTC	CASSLVGTSLQETQYF
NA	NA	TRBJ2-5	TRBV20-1	TGCAGTGCTAGAGGCCCCGGCCGTCGAGAGACCCAGTACTTC	CSARGPGRRETQYF
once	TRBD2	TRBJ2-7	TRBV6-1	TGTGCCAGCAGTACCCAACGGGAGGGGTACGAGCAGTACTTC	CASSTQREGYEQYF